The source of this T cell receptor beta chain is a study of T cells in Graves' hyperthyroidism and ophthalmopathy. Authors of the study amplified TCR beta CDR3 regions from RNA transcripts. Primed by the HTBI set, a first-round RT-PCR was run on the TCR CDR3. One entry per CDR3 protein results from TCRdb running MiXCR on the multiplex PCR reads. The table includes 500,000 to 650,000 distinct CDR3 sequences, under 20% detected once. This clonotype has at least ten counts. Ophthalmopathy patients showed a Clinical Activity Score of at least 3, NOSPECS grade of at least 4 and duration under 3 months. Patients were excluded for uncontrolled infection, other autoimmune disease, pregnancy or lactation. Fresh peripheral blood, 9.5 to 10 ml of it, supplied the PBMCs. This TCR was sampled from a woman under 30 with Graves' ophthalmopathy. Sequencing was performed on blood.

This CDR3 reads CASSLNAEQGYNEQFF. CDR3 DNA sequence: TGTGCCAGCAGCTTAAACGCGGAACAGGGTTACAATGAGCAGTTCTTC. The J gene is TRBJ2-1, the V gene TRBV7-4; a weak D match, TRBD1 (6 bases). CDR1 and CDR2 (germline): SGHVT, SQSDAQ. The CDR3 totals 16 residues. The V end was cut by 2 bases, the J end by 4 bases, with 15 bases between.